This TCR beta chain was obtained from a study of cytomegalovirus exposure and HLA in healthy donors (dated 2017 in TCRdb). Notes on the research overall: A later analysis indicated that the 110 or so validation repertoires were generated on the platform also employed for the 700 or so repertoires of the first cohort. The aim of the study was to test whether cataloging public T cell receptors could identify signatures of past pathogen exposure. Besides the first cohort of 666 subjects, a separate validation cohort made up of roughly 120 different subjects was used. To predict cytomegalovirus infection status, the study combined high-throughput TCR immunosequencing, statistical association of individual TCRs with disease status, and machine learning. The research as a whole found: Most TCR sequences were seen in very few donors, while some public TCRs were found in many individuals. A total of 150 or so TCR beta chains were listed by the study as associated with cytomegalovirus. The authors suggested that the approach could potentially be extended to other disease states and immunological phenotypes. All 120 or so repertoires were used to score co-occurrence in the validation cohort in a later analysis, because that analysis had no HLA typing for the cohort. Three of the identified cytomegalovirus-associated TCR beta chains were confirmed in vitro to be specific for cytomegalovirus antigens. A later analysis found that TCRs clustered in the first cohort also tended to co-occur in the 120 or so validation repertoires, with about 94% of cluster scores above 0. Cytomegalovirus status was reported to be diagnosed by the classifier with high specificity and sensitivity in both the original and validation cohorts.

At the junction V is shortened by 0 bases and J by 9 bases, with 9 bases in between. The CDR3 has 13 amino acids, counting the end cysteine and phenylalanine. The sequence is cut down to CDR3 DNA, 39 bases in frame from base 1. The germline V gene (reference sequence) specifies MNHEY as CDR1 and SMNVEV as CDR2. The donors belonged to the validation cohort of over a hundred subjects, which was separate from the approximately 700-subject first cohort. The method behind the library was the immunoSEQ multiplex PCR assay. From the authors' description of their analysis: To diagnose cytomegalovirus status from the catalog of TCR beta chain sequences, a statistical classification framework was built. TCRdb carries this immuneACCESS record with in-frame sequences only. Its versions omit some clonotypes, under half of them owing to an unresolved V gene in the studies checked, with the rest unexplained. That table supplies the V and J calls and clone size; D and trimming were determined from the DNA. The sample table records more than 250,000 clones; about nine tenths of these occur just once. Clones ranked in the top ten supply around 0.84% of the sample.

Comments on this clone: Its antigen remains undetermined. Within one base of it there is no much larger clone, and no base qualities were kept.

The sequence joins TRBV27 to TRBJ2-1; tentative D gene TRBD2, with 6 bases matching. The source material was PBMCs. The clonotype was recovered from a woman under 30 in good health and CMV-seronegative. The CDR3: CASSLSTGGEQFF. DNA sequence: TGTGCCAGCAGTTTATCAACCGGGGGTGAGCAGTTCTTC.